Following are 25 T cell receptor beta chains from one sample sequenced in a study of blood T cell repertoires in COVID-19. The method was immunoSEQ multiplex PCR; TCRdb's version includes in-frame clones alone and lacks a portion of them. The sample lists 160,000 or so clones; 65% to 90% were seen once. Sequenced material: peripheral blood. These receptors were collected from a woman aged 45-59 years with acute or convalescent COVID-19.

V is TRBV7-3 and J is TRBJ1-4, with 11 bases fitting TRBD1. Trimming at V came to 5 bases and at J to 5 bases, leaving 4 bases not matched to a gene. The germline V gene encodes CDR1 SGHTA and CDR2 FQGTGA. The CDR3 runs 15 residues. The CDR3 coding sequence is TGTGCCAGCAGCGCGGGACAGGGGGTCAATGAAAAACTGTTTTTT. As protein: CASSAGQGVNEKLFF.

The V call is TRBV5-1, the J call TRBJ1-6, with 7 bases lining up with TRBD1. With 0 bases clipped from V and 1 base from J, the junction kept 7 bases outside the gene matches. Germline V lookup: CDR1 SGHRS, CDR2 YFSETQ. The CDR3 runs to 18 residues. CDR3 nucleotide sequence: TGCGCCAGCAGCTTGGAATCAGGGGGTAGTTCCTATAATTCACCCCTCCACTTT. It encodes CASSLESGGSSYNSPLHF.

V and J are TRBV6-2 or TRBV6-3 and TRBJ2-1, with 13 positions matching TRBD2. This CDR3 region has 15 residues. V shed 2 bases, J shed 8 bases, and the junction held 3 bases outside the gene matches. Germline loops: CDR1 MNHEY, CDR2 SVGEGT. CDR3 residues: CASSYRTSGRDEQFF. The CDR3 DNA reads as TGTGCCAGCAGTTACCGGACTAGCGGGAGAGATGAGCAGTTCTTC.

This sequence joins TRBV12-3 or TRBV12-4 and TRBJ2-7; D may be TRBD1 (5 bases). The CDR3 covers 13 residues. With 5 bases removed from V and 3 bases from J, the gap between germline ends came to 11 bases. The CDR3 nucleotides are TGTGCCAGCAGTCCGATGGGGCGCTACGAGCAGTACTTC. It codes for CASSPMGRYEQYF.

V and J are TRBV5-4 and TRBJ2-7, with D tentatively TRBD2 (7 bases). Trimming shortened V by 4 bases and J by 0 bases, and 17 bases separated the two germline ends. This CDR3 is 16 amino acids long. Germline V gives CDR1 SGHNT, CDR2 YYREEE (reference sequence). The CDR3 coding sequence is TGTGCCAGCAGCCTGGAAGGCGGGGGCACCTCCTACGAGCAGTACTTC. Its protein product is CASSLEGGGTSYEQYF.

The gene calls are TRBV5-1 and TRBJ1-3, with D hard to call. V lost 4 bases, J lost 0 bases, and 8 bases lay in between. CDR1 and CDR2 (germline): SGHRS, YFSETQ. CDR3 size: 14 residues. Here the CDR3 DNA reads TGCGCCAGCAGCCTCCCAGGCTCTGGAAACACCATATATTTT. Encoded protein: CASSLPGSGNTIYF. The full variable domain, its missing parts supplied by reference TRBV5-1 and TRBJ1-3, is KAGVTQTPRYLIKTRGQQVTLSCSPISGHRSVSWYQQTPGQGLQFLFEYFSETQRNKGNFPGRFSGRQFSNSRSEMNVSTLELGDSALYLCASSLPGSGNTIYFGEGSWLTVV.

The rearrangement uses TRBV18 and TRBJ1-3; D perhaps matches TRBD1 (5 bases). The CDR3 extends over 15 amino acids. V dropped 4 bases and J dropped 7 bases, with 17 bases sitting between them. Germline V gene lookup returns CDR1 KGHSH and CDR2 LQKENI. CDR3 sequence reads: CASSQSDIEVNTIYF. DNA for the CDR3: TGTGCCAGCTCACAGTCGGACATTGAGGTCAACACCATATATTTT.

The rearrangement uses TRBV2 and TRBJ1-5, with TRBD1 identical over 9 bases. Germline V lookup: CDR1 SNHLY, CDR2 FYNNEI. The trim removed 5 bases at V and 2 bases at J, leaving 4 bases unmatched. This CDR3 spans 15 amino acids. CDR3 DNA: TGTGCCAGCAGTTGGGACAGGGTGGGCAATCAGCCCCAGCATTTT. It translates to CASSWDRVGNQPQHF.

The V and J genes are TRBV6-7 and TRBJ2-3; TRBD1 is a possible D gene (5 bases). Being an ORF, TRBV6-7 has a function that is uncertain. This CDR3 has 17 residues. Trimming pared 0 bases from V and 4 bases from J, leaving 17 bases between. The CDR3 DNA is TGTGCCAGCAGTTACTCGATATTATTGTGGGGCTCAGATACGCAGTATTTT. Its protein product is CASSYSILLWGSDTQYF.

The genes are TRBV7-8 and TRBJ2-4; weak D call: TRBD2 (6 bases). Germline V gene lookup returns CDR1 SGHVS and CDR2 FQNEAQ. CDR3 size: 15 residues. Trimming shortened V by 5 bases and J by 0 bases, and 11 bases separated the two germline ends. This chain's CDR3 is CASSPGLIAKNIQYF. The CDR3 bases are TGTGCCAGCAGCCCGGGACTTATAGCCAAAAACATTCAGTACTTC.

CDR3 loop: CASSVYGGQGVYGYTF. Written as DNA, the CDR3 is TGTGCCAGCAGTGTGTATGGGGGGCAGGGGGTCTATGGCTACACCTTC. The gene calls are TRBV2 and TRBJ1-2, with TRBD1 matching 7 bases. Trimming removed 4 bases from V and 4 bases from J; junction bases left unmatched: 12. Germline assignment: CDR1 SNHLY and CDR2 FYNNEI. The CDR3 is 16 residues long.

This chain links TRBV29-1 with TRBJ2-2; 7 bases align to TRBD1. Germline-derived CDR1 and CDR2 are SQVTM and ANQGSEA. After removal of 3 bases from V and 6 bases from J, the junction contained 22 bases not matched to a gene. The CDR3 is 19 residues long. As DNA, the CDR3 is TGCAGCGTTGACCCAATGAAAATCGGACAGGAGAGGGGCGCCGGGGAGCTGTTTTTT. Residues: CSVDPMKIGQERGAGELFF.

V usage is TRBV6-5 and J usage is TRBJ1-1; D might be TRBD1 (5 bases). The germline V and J ends were trimmed by 3 bases and 8 bases, with 10 bases remaining between them. Germline loops: CDR1 MNHEY, CDR2 SVGAGI. The CDR3 loop spans 12 amino acids. CDR3 DNA sequence: TGTGCCAGCAGTTATTTACCAGGGGAAGCTTTCTTT. The encoded protein is CASSYLPGEAFF.

In this sample, this clone turned up once. The rearrangement uses TRBV19 and TRBJ2-2, with D perhaps matching TRBD1 (6 bases). The CDR3 has 17 residues. The V end lost 5 bases, the J end lost 1 base, and 17 bases lay between the germline ends. Germline CDR1 LNHDA, CDR2 SQIVND (reference sequence). The CDR3 loop is CASSANPETGNTGELFF. The CDR3 bases are TGTGCCAGTAGTGCCAATCCCGAGACAGGGAACACCGGGGAGCTGTTTTTT.

Here the CDR3 reads CATSPSLLTGPQETQYF. In DNA form, the CDR3 reads TGTGCCACCAGCCCGTCTTTGTTGACAGGGCCCCAAGAGACCCAGTACTTC. The rearrangement joins TRBV15 to TRBJ2-5; TRBD1 aligns across 7 bases. There are 17 residues in the CDR3. The germline gives CDR1 LNHNV, CDR2 YYDKDF (reference sequence). With 5 bases clipped from V and 1 base from J, the junction kept 13 bases outside the gene matches.

The chain combines TRBV7-9 with TRBJ1-2, with 10 bases fitting TRBD1. V gave up 2 bases and J gave up 5 bases; unmatched junction bases: 2. This CDR3 contains 14 residues. The germline V gene has CDR1 SEHNR and CDR2 FQNEAQ (reference sequence). The chain's CDR3 is CASSLRDRGYGYTF. In nucleotides, the CDR3 is TGTGCCAGCAGCTTACGGGACAGGGGATATGGCTACACCTTC.

J is TRBJ2-1 and V is TRBV2; 10 bases agree with TRBD2. This CDR3 is 15 amino acids long. The germline CDR1 and CDR2 sequences are SNHLY and FYNNEI. With 3 bases clipped from V and 6 bases from J, the junction kept 5 bases outside the gene matches. The CDR3 region has the DNA TGTGCCAGCAGTGAGTTTAGCGGGGGGCCCAATGAGCAGTTCTTC. This sequence encodes CASSEFSGGPNEQFF.

The chain has TRBV19 and TRBJ2-7; unclear D gene. CDR3 length: 13 amino acids. In germline, CDR1 is LNHDA, CDR2 SQIVND (reference sequence). With 3 bases removed from V and 6 bases from J, the gap between germline ends came to 12 bases. Written as DNA, the CDR3 is TGTGCCAGTAGTATTCGATACAGTTCCGAGCAGTACTTC. As protein: CASSIRYSSEQYF. Combining the CDR3 with reference TRBV19 and TRBJ2-7 gives the whole variable domain DGGITQSPKYLFRKEGQNVTLSCEQNLNHDAMYWYRQDPGQGLRLIYYSQIVNDFQKGDIAEGYSVSREKKESFPLTVTSAQKNPTAFYLCASSIRYSSEQYFGPGTRLTVT.

This chain joins TRBV24-1 and TRBJ1-4; D unclear. The V end lost 5 bases, the J end lost 5 bases, and 5 bases lay between the germline ends. The length of the CDR3 is 12 residues. Germline CDR1 is KGHDR and CDR2 is SFDVKD. The CDR3 bases are TGTGCCACCAGTGGAGAGAATGAAAAACTGTTTTTT. This translates into CATSGENEKLFF.

On this clone itself: The sample contains more than one DNA sequence encoding this CDR3. The chain carries TRBV5-1 and TRBJ1-6, with 7 bases that match TRBD1. V shed 0 bases, J shed 10 bases, and the junction held 4 bases outside the gene matches. Germline loops: CDR1 SGHRS, CDR2 YFSETQ. CDR3 length equals 14 residues. CDR3 DNA sequence: TGCGCCAGCAGCTTGGGGCAGGGGGTCTCACCCCTCCACTTT. Its translation is CASSLGQGVSPLHF.

V is TRBV7-2 and J is TRBJ1-4; 10 bases line up with TRBD1. The junction had 12 bases not matched to a gene; V was cut back by 3 bases and J by 8 bases. Germline CDR1 and CDR2: SGHTA and FQGNSA. The CDR3 has 17 residues. The CDR3 region is CASSFSAGTGVNEKLFF. In DNA, the CDR3 is TGTGCCAGCAGCTTCTCCGCGGGGACAGGGGTGAACGAAAAACTGTTTTTT.

A few counts support this clone. The V call is TRBV21-1, the J call TRBJ1-3; the D call in the table, TRBD1, was not verified against the DNA. TRBV21-1 is deemed a pseudogene. CDR3 length: 18 amino acids. The CDR3 DNA is TGTGCCAGCAGCAAAAATCTAGGACAGAGGAGCTCTGGAAACACCATATATTTT. This sequence encodes CASSKNLGQRSSGNTIYF.

In this sample, this clone turned up once. This chain links TRBV6-5 with TRBJ2-7; maybe TRBD1 (5 bases). The CDR3 is made up of 15 amino acids. Trimming took off 6 bases at V and 3 bases at J, with 18 bases between the two ends. Germline V CDR1 and CDR2: MNHEY, SVGAGI. CDR3 sequence reads: CASSVTGPHDYEQYF. The CDR3 nucleotides are TGTGCCAGCAGCGTAACAGGCCCCCATGACTACGAGCAGTACTTC.

The CDR3 region is CATPSGYAGELFF. The CDR3 DNA sequence: TGTGCCACCCCATCAGGGTACGCCGGGGAGCTGTTTTTT. The chain has TRBV12-3 or TRBV12-4 and TRBJ2-2; the D gene is possibly TRBD1 (5 bases). The CDR3 loop spans 13 amino acids. V was clipped by 10 bases and J by 6 bases, with 15 bases between them.

This rearrangement joins TRBV5-1 to TRBJ1-6; D ambiguous. The germline V and J ends were trimmed by 3 bases and 9 bases, with 10 bases remaining between them. Germline assignment: CDR1 SGHRS and CDR2 YFSETQ. This CDR3 spans 13 amino acids. The CDR3, as DNA: TGCGCCAGCAGCTCTGACATTGTTTCACCCCTCCACTTT. Translated: CASSSDIVSPLHF.